This paragraph covers one T cell receptor beta chain sequence. Produced via immunoSEQ multiplex PCR; TCRdb's table is partial and in-frame only. This table has some 100,000 clones, approximately 94% appearing once. This sample stems from a study of T cell changes during pregnancy in multiple sclerosis. After removal of 4 bases from V and 14 bases from J, the junction contained 9 bases not matched to a gene. Germline V gives CDR1 SEHNR, CDR2 FQNEAQ (reference sequence). This CDR3 has 12 residues. V and J are TRBV7-9 and TRBJ2-3; 7 bases are a match to TRBD2. Here the sequenced sample was peripheral blood, taken before pregnancy. The sequence was collected from a female donor with multiple sclerosis, enrolled in a pregnancy study. The CDR3 protein is CASSSGTTFLYF. The CDR3 DNA reads TGTGCCAGCAGCTCCGGGACTACCTTTTTGTATTTT.